These T cell receptor beta chains were read from a single sample in a study of blood T cell repertoires in COVID-19. TCRdb's table, derived via immunoSEQ multiplex PCR, lists solely in-frame clones and lacks some. This sample has 120,000 or so clones, with around three quarters found just once. The specimen was peripheral blood. Receptor source: a woman aged 70-85 years with acute or convalescent COVID-19. Each CDR3 is given with its conserved first and last residue. The D gene is left open where the match is weak. Only part of the rows carry a size: once, few, many, or a class if the clone is expanded.

j_gene	abundance	v_gene	d_gene	CDR3nt	CDR3aa
TRBJ1-4	.	TRBV7-9	TRBD1	TGTGCCAGCAGCCCGACAGGGCCTAATGAAAAACTGTTTTTT	CASSPTGPNEKLFF
TRBJ1-5	.	TRBV28	.	TGTGCCAGCAGTTCGGGTCATAGCAATCAGCCCCAGCATTTT	CASSSGHSNQPQHF
TRBJ1-5	.	TRBV19	TRBD1	TGTGCCAGTAGTATAGGCGGGACAGGATTGAAGGGGCAGCCCCAGCATTTT	CASSIGGTGLKGQPQHF
TRBJ1-2	.	TRBV6-5	TRBD1	TGTGCCAGCAGCCTTGAGGGACAGGGCAGCTATGGCTACACCTTC	CASSLEGQGSYGYTF
TRBJ2-5	.	TRBV3-1/TRBV3-2	TRBD2	TGTGCCAGCAGCCCCTTCAGCGGGGCAGAGACCCAGTACTTC	CASSPFSGAETQYF
TRBJ2-7	.	TRBV29-1	.	TGCAGCGTTGGGGCCCCCACGGGGTTCTCCTACGAGCAGTACTTC	CSVGAPTGFSYEQYF
TRBJ2-7	few	TRBV10-2	TRBD2	TGCGCCAGCAGTGAGGAGACTAGCGGGAGGACGCTACTCTACGAGCAGTACTTC	CASSEETSGRTLLYEQYF
TRBJ1-2	many	TRBV9	.	TGTGCCAGCAGCCCGGGTATTTTTAACTATGGCTACACCTTC	CASSPGIFNYGYTF
TRBJ1-5	.	TRBV7-2	TRBD1	TGTGCCAGCAGCCAGCACGGGACAGTCAATCAGCCCCAGCATTTT	CASSQHGTVNQPQHF
TRBJ1-2	.	TRBV29-1	.	TGCAGCGTTGATTTTGACAGGCGTTTCACCTTC	CSVDFDRRFTF
TRBJ2-1	.	TRBV6-4	TRBD2	TGTGCCAGCAGCAAACCAACTAGCGATGAGCAGTTCTTC	CASSKPTSDEQFF
TRBJ2-3	few	TRBV29-1	.	TGCAGCGTTGAGTTGGTTGGGGGGACGCAGTATTTT	CSVELVGGTQYF
TRBJ1-4	.	TRBV28	TRBD1	TGTGCCAGCAGTTTTGGGGGACAGGGGGAAGAAAAACTGTTTTTT	CASSFGGQGEEKLFF
TRBJ2-7	few	TRBV6-2/TRBV6-3	.	TGTGCCAGCAGTTACGATTGGACAGAGGAGAACAGAGGAGACTTC	CASSYDWTEENRGDF
TRBJ2-1	.	TRBV13	TRBD2	TGTGCCAGCAGCGGGCTAGCGGGGGGGAACTACAATGAGCAGTTCTTC	CASSGLAGGNYNEQFF